This is a list of T cell receptor beta chains from one sample in a study of PD-1 blockade in classical Hodgkin lymphoma. Assay: immunoSEQ multiplex PCR; the TCRdb copy retains only in-frame clones and omits some. The table includes about 15,000 clones, roughly 84% detected once. The sample comprised CD4+ T cells from blood. These receptors were taken from a human donor with classical Hodgkin lymphoma. The CDR3 runs from the conserved cysteine through the conserved F or W.

v_call	j_call	cdr3_aa
TRBV27	TRBJ2-3	CASSFRDYSTDTQYF
TRBV6-1	TRBJ1-5	CASSEGRGQLYSNQPQHF
TRBV2	TRBJ1-1	CASSKDRNTEAFF
TRBV28	TRBJ1-2	CASSLTGYGYTF
TRBV19	TRBJ2-5	CASSSGSGQETQYF
TRBV6-4	TRBJ2-1	CASSDTLAGGPAREQFF
TRBV7-2	TRBJ2-1	CASTNLNEQFF
TRBV5-4	TRBJ1-2	CASSLGVRESHGYTF
TRBV10-2	TRBJ2-1	CASSGSGSYNEQFF
TRBV30	TRBJ2-1	CAWSPISGRVSTTPYNEQFF
TRBV2	TRBJ1-4	CASSRTDGANEKLFF
TRBV19	TRBJ2-7	CASSIMASGRYEQYF
TRBV19	TRBJ2-3	CASSIDRKLTDTQYF
TRBV6-9	TRBJ1-1	CASERYRVNTEAFF
TRBV28	TRBJ1-5	CASSRGQFNSNQPQHF
TRBV7-7	TRBJ2-1	CASSFRLAVTNEQFF
TRBV30	TRBJ2-1	CAWRGTGSGIGFF
TRBV2	TRBJ1-1	CASSVVGRVTEAFF
TRBV28	TRBJ2-1	CASTTAALGEQFF
TRBV19	TRBJ1-5	CASSIDYGNQPQHF
TRBV25-1	TRBJ2-2	CASKITGGHTGELFF
TRBV7-6	TRBJ1-5	CASSRTAAQPQHF
TRBV4-3	TRBJ2-5	CASSQDASGSSETQYF
TRBV28	TRBJ1-5	CASSPRGSNQPQHF
TRBV10-1	TRBJ1-3	CASSENLHSGNTIYF
TRBV2	TRBJ2-7	CASNSDRDRYEQYF
TRBV6-6	TRBJ2-5	CASRGQYQETQYF
TRBV5-1	TRBJ1-3	CASSLWGSQVGNTIYF
TRBV18	-	CASSPQFQGGNEQYF
TRBV25-1	TRBJ2-3	CASSAHQGTDTQYF
TRBV6-1	TRBJ1-3	CASSGQGAGNTIYF
TRBV18	-	CASSLRTGLETQYF
TRBV6-1	TRBJ1-5	CASRVVESNQPQHF
TRBV11-2	TRBJ1-1	CASSYTGRQSTEAFF
TRBV7-2	TRBJ1-3	CASSLGVRPRLAGNTIYF
TRBV5-1	TRBJ1-6	CASSPGERGDSPLHF
TRBV5-3	TRBJ2-7	CARSFRQEAYEQYF
TRBV11-3	TRBJ1-4	CASSLDEKLFF
TRBV7-8	TRBJ2-5	CASSLQGETQYF
TRBV4-3	TRBJ2-7	CASSRDWASRYEQYF
TRBV27	TRBJ2-7	CASSHRGTNQNLGQYF
TRBV27	TRBJ1-5	CASRGRDRVSQPQHF
TRBV9	TRBJ1-5	CASSGSRNQPQHF
TRBV28	TRBJ1-4	CASSSLGPTNEKLFF
TRBV7-2	TRBJ2-3	CASGAGSTDTQYF